Below, one T cell receptor beta chain is given with its context. The antigen is not known. The data belong to a study of shared clonotypes between healthy human individuals. Study in general: The donor pool was made up of two women and a few men aged 18 to 49. There were three CD4 naive, three CD4 memory, two CD8 naive and one CD8 memory plates per donor.

The protocol was immunoSEQ multiplex PCR, while the TCRdb copy is restricted to in-frame clones and leaves out a portion. The sample includes about 1 million clones, 70% to 80% of them seen just once. This CDR3 region has 13 residues. The V end lost 3 bases, the J end lost 6 bases, and 11 bases lay between the germline ends. Germline V gene lookup returns CDR1 SGHNT and CDR2 YYREEE (reference sequence). Regarding the study as a whole: The study found about 5% of naive CD4 clonotypes shared across a handful of donors.

Sequencing used memory CD4+ T cells sorted from blood. The subset was: CD45RA-negative fraction. The source of this sequence is a young man in good health. This chain connects TRBV5-4 to TRBJ2-3; D possibly corresponds to TRBD1 (5 bases). CDR3 DNA sequence: TGTGCCAGCAGCTCATCAGGGTTCGATACGCAGTATTTT. Amino acids: CASSSSGFDTQYF. Full variable domain (rest looked up from reference TRBV5-4 and TRBJ2-3): ETGVTQSPTHLIKTRGQQVTLRCSSQSGHNTVSWYQQALGQGPQFIFQYYREEENGRGNFPPRFSGLQFPNYSSELNVNALELDDSALYLCASSSSGFDTQYFGPGTRLTVL.